The sample holds one count of the clone carrying this T cell receptor beta chain. These data originate in a study of T cell changes during pregnancy in multiple sclerosis. Measured with immunoSEQ multiplex PCR; TCRdb has only the in-frame clones, and not every one. The table has tens of thousands of clones, 92% seen once. The sequences come from peripheral blood, collected in the second trimester of pregnancy. The clonotype comes from a female donor with multiple sclerosis, enrolled in a pregnancy study.

The CDR3 is CAISAQGALTDTEAFF. The CDR3 DNA reads TGTGCCATCAGTGCACAGGGGGCTTTAACAGACACTGAAGCTTTCTTT. The chain links TRBV10-3 to TRBJ1-1, with TRBD1 matching over 9 bases. Germline CDR1 is ENHRY and CDR2 is SYGVKD. J lost 3 bases, V lost 4 bases, and 9 bases had no gene match. The CDR3 is made up of 16 amino acids.